Listed below are T cell receptor beta chains from one sample, sequenced in a study of human CD8 memory T cell subsets. Using the 5' RACE reads, TCRdb records one entry per CDR3 protein without DNA. The sample's table shows 7,000 or so distinct CDR3 sequences. The specimen was CD8+ stem-like memory T cells (TSCM and TCM) sorted from PBMCs. These receptors were taken from a human donor in good health. Each CDR3 is given with its conserved first and last residue. Clone size is stated in some rows and not others, as once, few, many or a class when expanded.

>NA|15|TRBJ2-7|TRBV11-2
CASSLGNSGFYEQYF
>NA|14|TRBJ1-2|TRBV29-1
CSAGTGRDNYGYTF
>NA|14|TRBJ2-3|TRBV5-1
CASKSGSPSDTQYF
>medium-sized|13|TRBJ1-2|TRBV29-1
CSVLGGEVGGYTF
>large|14|TRBJ2-7|TRBV7-2
CASSLGAGAYEQYF
>NA|15|TRBJ2-1|TRBV7-3
CASSLSSRAYNEQFF
>NA|15|TRBJ2-5|TRBV11-2
CASSLSIGGGETQYF
>medium-sized|13|TRBJ1-2|TRBV27
CASSSDRGYGYTF
>NA|21|TRBJ2-3|TRBV24-1
CATSDLPPVREALYRTDTQYF
>NA|15|TRBJ2-7|TRBV28
CASSLSEQGSSEQYF
>medium-sized|14|TRBJ2-7|TRBV24-1
CATSAGGARGEQYF
>NA|13|TRBJ2-1|TRBV24-1
CATSDGTRNEQFF
>NA|14|TRBJ1-1|TRBV7-9
CASSFGQENTEAFF
>NA|16|TRBJ2-1|TRBV30
CAWSVLGQGALNEQFF
>medium-sized|15|TRBJ2-3|TRBV7-9
CASSKSGGEGDTQYF
>NA|13|TRBJ2-7|TRBV15
CATSSPAAYEQYF
>NA|11|TRBJ1-2|TRBV3-1
CASRRDGGYTF
>medium-sized|12|TRBJ2-1|TRBV2
CASGDSYNEQFF
>NA|16|TRBJ2-1|TRBV27
CASSWVGGPPYNEQFF
>NA|14|TRBJ2-7|TRBV11-3
CASSGRRGRDEQYF
>NA|14|TRBJ2-5|TRBV5-5
CASSLAVGAETQYF
>NA|12|TRBJ2-7|TRBV29-1
CSVEDQRYEQYF
>NA|15|TRBJ2-1|TRBV20-1
CSAPGTSGRAYEQFF
>NA|13|TRBJ2-1|TRBV5-1
CASSPGTTNEQFF
>NA|15|TRBJ1-1|TRBV28
CASSFRGREYSEAFF
>NA|16|TRBJ2-1|TRBV18
CASSQLPGTDNNEQFF
>NA|15|TRBJ2-5|TRBV19
CASTGTSGPQETQYF
>NA|14|TRBJ2-3|TRBV29-1
CSVVGEDGADTQYF
>medium-sized|15|TRBJ2-4|TRBV7-9
CASSLTLAGAHIQYF
>NA|16|TRBJ2-7|TRBV7-7
CASSLGPGVDSYEQYF
>medium-sized|15|TRBJ2-1|TRBV7-9
CASSPRDNPYNEQFF
>NA|15|TRBJ1-1|TRBV7-9
CASSPRQSGDSNAFF
>large|11|TRBJ2-7|TRBV7-9
CASSQDYEQYF
>NA|13|TRBJ1-4|TRBV14
CASSRGGNEKLFF
>medium-sized|15|TRBJ2-1|TRBV6-6
CASSSAGGRNNEQFF
>medium-sized|13|TRBJ2-3|TRBV5-1
CASSLSPADTQYF
>medium-sized|18|TRBJ2-1|TRBV10-3
CAISDSSAGGSSYNEQFF
>NA|14|TRBJ2-7|TRBV29-1
CSVGSRPTAYEQYF
>NA|16|TRBJ2-7|TRBV28
CASSSFRGESSYEQYF
>NA|16|TRBJ2-1|TRBV6-1
CASSVFPRLDHNEQFF
>NA|17|TRBJ2-1|TRBV4-1
CASSLHSGIFYYNEQFF
>NA|12|TRBJ2-1|TRBV27
CASSLTSAEQFF
>NA|14|TRBJ2-1|TRBV7-2
CASSSLAGFDEQFF
>NA|14|TRBJ2-1|TRBV7-6
CASSARLAGVGQFF
>NA|13|TRBJ2-5|TRBV20-1
CSALQGAGETQYF
>NA|15|TRBJ2-7|TRBV14
CASSFGTSGSYEQYF
>medium-sized|13|TRBJ2-7|TRBV7-9
CASRPPGGTEQYF
>NA|13|TRBJ2-1|TRBV12-5
CASGIAGGNEQFF
>medium-sized|15|TRBJ2-1|TRBV11-2
CASSAGTSGYNEQFF
>NA|18|TRBJ2-7|TRBV11-2
CASSLETPHTSGRYEQYF